This entry concerns a single TCR beta chain. This clonotype occurred many times. No cognate antigen has been identified for it. Base qualities are not provided; no much larger clone lies one nucleotide away. This entry belongs to a study of T cells after yellow fever vaccination (dated by TCRdb to between 2018 and 2020). For the study in its entirety: The SMART-Seq v4 Ultra Low Input RNA kit was used to prepare libraries from fractions with low cell numbers. The cohort comprised two healthy male donors, one aged 18 to 30 and one aged 30 to 40 years. Blood was collected at multiple timepoints before and after primary and secondary immunization, and bulk PBMC replicates and cell subsets were isolated. Bulk TCR alpha and beta repertoires were sequenced longitudinally to track T-cell clones before and after primary and booster YFV17D yellow fever vaccination. The study at large found these results: Because abundant contaminating clonotypes from the bulk population could be contained in FACS-sorted repertoires, computational filtering was required. After the booster, most clones that had expanded after primary vaccination were detected again (roughly 95% of CD4 and around nine tenths of CD8), suggesting broad maintenance of memory. A small fraction of clonotypes showed up in both the CD4 and CD8 compartments, probably as a result of convergent recombination. The study included only a couple of donors, which limits how far the findings can be generalized. The secondary T-cell response was weaker than the primary response but faster, peaking on day 5 instead of day 15.

The germline V gene gives CDR1 as SGHAT and CDR2 as FQNNGV. The CDR3 sequence holds 15 residues, the cysteine and phenylalanine included. The CDR3 DNA has 45 bases and is translated from base 1. V sheds 6 bases and J sheds 0 bases, leaving 12 bases between their ends. TCR cDNA was synthesized by 5'RACE template switching, through which a universal primer site and unique molecular identifiers were introduced. Priming of cDNA synthesis was performed from both the TCR alpha and TCR beta constant segments. Library amplification used two PCR steps, and the second PCR step added sample barcodes and sequencing adapters. Sequencing of libraries was performed on Illumina HiSeq 2500 (2x100 bp) or NovaSeq (2x150 bp). Per the original workflow: Demultiplexing of reads and collapsing into UMI consensus sequences were performed with MIGEC, and V(D)J alignment was carried out with MiXCR. Vaccine-responding clonotypes were defined with edgeR using replicate PBMC samples, requiring FDR below 0.01 and a log2 fold change above 5 up to day 15. CD4 or CD8 identity was assigned to each bulk clonotype according to whether the clonotype was present at higher abundance in the sequenced CD4 repertoire or the sequenced CD8 repertoire. The raw public data were reprocessed by TCRdb itself: fastp quality trimming at Q25, MiXCR clonotype calling, in-frame beta chains only. CDR3 protein duplicates are merged, each entry listing the most common genes and DNA. What appears here as the V and J calls and clone size reflects TCRdb's work, not the paper's. The sample has 200,000 to 300,000 distinct CDR3 sequences on record, approximately 6.8% of them singletons. The top ten clones comprise about 0.95% of the sample.

The treatment or condition label, read with the paper, signifies: live attenuated yellow fever vaccine strain. A standard Ficoll-Paque protocol was used to isolate PBMCs from peripheral blood. CD4 and CD8 T-cell fractions were isolated with Dynabeads CD4 and CD8 positive selection kits. RNA was extracted with TriZol from bulk PBMCs, CD4 and CD8 fractions, and dextramer-positive and dextramer-negative fractions. The receptor's source is a man aged 25-45 years who received the YFV17D yellow fever vaccine. The sequence links TRBV11-2 to TRBJ2-1; the D region may be TRBD1 or TRBD2, each matching 5 bases equally. The specimen comprised CD4+ T cells sorted from PBMCs, sampled on the day of the yellow fever booster vaccination. The nucleotide sequence reads as follows: TGTGCCAGCAGTGGGACGGATAGCTCCTACAATGAGCAGTTCTTC. It translates as CASSGTDSSYNEQFF.